The T cell receptor (beta chain) described here comes from a study of cytomegalovirus exposure and HLA in healthy donors. Study-level results: As a later analysis revealed, the rate of TCR association differed by HLA locus, with DRB1 most and HLA-C fewest. Immune exposure information comprised only CMV serostatus.

This clone occurred a few times. Antigen specificity is unknown. This CDR3 spans 17 amino acids. Trimming at V came to 3 bases and at J to 3 bases, leaving 14 bases not matched to a gene. Germline lookup yields CDR1 SGHRS and CDR2 YFSETQ. Use of 60 Vbeta and 13 Jbeta primers characterized the PCR. Libraries were prepared by immunoSEQ multiplex PCR; TCRdb keeps only in-frame clonotypes and omits some of them. The data contain some 110,000 clones, 76% of them singletons. The sample comprised PBMCs. The sequence derives from a woman aged 18-29 years in good health and CMV-seropositive. The chain employs TRBV5-1 and TRBJ2-5; the match to TRBD2 covers 7 bases. The CDR3 DNA is TGCGCCAGCAGCTGGGGGGTCAGCGGGACCGAAAAAGAGACCCAGTACTTC. Its protein product is CASSWGVSGTEKETQYF.